The source of this T cell receptor (beta chain) is a study of shared clonotypes between healthy human individuals. TCRdb's copy holds only in-frame clones and misses some; the assay was immunoSEQ multiplex PCR. The sample carries approximately 1.9 million clones, roughly 95% recorded once. Terminally differentiated effector memory CD45RA+ cells were excluded by CCR7 positive selection of CD45RO-negative cells. This clone has just one count. Germline V gene data show CDR1 as ENHRY and CDR2 as SYGVKD. The CDR3 consists of 15 residues. V shed 1 base, J shed 8 bases, and the junction held 7 bases outside the gene matches.

The TCR was taken from a young man in good health. Some clones in this sample may be carry-over from other donors' samples. Source material: naive CD8+ T cells from PBMCs. The chain combines TRBV10-3 with TRBJ2-3, with 9 bases matching TRBD2. CDR3 bases: TGTGCCATCAGTGAGTTTGCGGGAGGGCCCGCTACGCAGTATTTT. This gives the protein CAISEFAGGPATQYF.